This passage covers 4 T cell receptor beta chains from one sample sequenced in a study of PD-1 blockade in classical Hodgkin lymphoma. This table comes from immunoSEQ multiplex PCR, and its TCRdb copy is limited to in-frame clones, with some not included. Here the sample spans about 100,000 clones, around 89% being singletons. Each patient experienced a relapse that followed autologous stem cell transplantation, and brentuximab vedotin exposure varied. This specimen was peripheral blood mononuclear cells (PBMCs), taken before the second cycle of nivolumab. All receptors derive from a human donor with classical Hodgkin lymphoma.

The chain is built from TRBV6-6 and TRBJ2-5; D gene uncertain. TRBJ2-7 matches the DNA end more closely, so the J call is doubtful. Germline V gives CDR1 MNHNY, CDR2 SVGAGI (reference sequence). The CDR3 is 14 amino acids. CDR3 bases: TGTGCCAGCAGTTACCGTCGGGCTACCTACGAGCAGTACTTC. This translates into CASSYRRATYEQYF.

Only one count was recorded for this clone. This rearrangement joins TRBV7-4 to TRBJ2-1; 8 bases fit TRBD1. Trimming removed 6 bases from V and 13 bases from J; junction bases left unmatched: 8. Germline V gene sequence: CDR1 SGHVT, CDR2 SQSDAQ. This CDR3 has 12 residues. CDR3 nucleotides: TGTGCCAGCAGTTTGACAGGGGTCGAACAGTTCTTC. It is translated as CASSLTGVEQFF.

V usage is TRBV4-1 and J usage is TRBJ1-1; D perhaps matches TRBD1 (5 bases). The CDR3 runs to 16 residues. Germline loops: CDR1 MGHRA, CDR2 YSYEKL. The V end lost 0 bases, the J end lost 1 base, and 12 bases lay between the germline ends. CDR3: CASSQEGRGGNTEAFF. The CDR3 DNA is TGCGCCAGCAGCCAAGAGGGGCGCGGGGGGAACACTGAAGCTTTCTTT.

J is TRBJ1-1 and V is TRBV4-2; the D is unclear. The CDR3 covers 13 residues. Per germline, CDR1 LGHNA and CDR2 YNFKEQ. Between the trimmed V and J ends, which lost 1 base and 1 base, there was a span of 4 bases. Here the CDR3 reads CASSQVENTEAFF. The CDR3 DNA follows: TGTGCCAGCAGCCAAGTGGAGAACACTGAAGCTTTCTTT.